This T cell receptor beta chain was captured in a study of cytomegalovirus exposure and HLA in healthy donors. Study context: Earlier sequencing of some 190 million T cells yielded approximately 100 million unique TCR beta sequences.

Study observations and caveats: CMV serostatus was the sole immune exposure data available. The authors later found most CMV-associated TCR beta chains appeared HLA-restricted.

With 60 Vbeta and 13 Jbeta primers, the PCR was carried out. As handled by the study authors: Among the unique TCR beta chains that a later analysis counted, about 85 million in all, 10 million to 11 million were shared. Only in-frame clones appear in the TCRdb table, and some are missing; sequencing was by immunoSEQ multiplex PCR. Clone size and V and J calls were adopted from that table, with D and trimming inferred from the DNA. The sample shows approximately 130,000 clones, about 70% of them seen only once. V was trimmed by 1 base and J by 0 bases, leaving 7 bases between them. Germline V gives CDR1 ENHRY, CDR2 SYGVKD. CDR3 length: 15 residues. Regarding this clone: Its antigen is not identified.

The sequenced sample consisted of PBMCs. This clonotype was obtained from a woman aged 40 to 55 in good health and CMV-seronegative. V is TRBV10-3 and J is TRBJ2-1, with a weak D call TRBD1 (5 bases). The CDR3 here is CAISEFDSSYNEQFF. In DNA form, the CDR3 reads TGTGCCATCAGTGAGTTCGACAGCTCCTACAATGAGCAGTTCTTC.